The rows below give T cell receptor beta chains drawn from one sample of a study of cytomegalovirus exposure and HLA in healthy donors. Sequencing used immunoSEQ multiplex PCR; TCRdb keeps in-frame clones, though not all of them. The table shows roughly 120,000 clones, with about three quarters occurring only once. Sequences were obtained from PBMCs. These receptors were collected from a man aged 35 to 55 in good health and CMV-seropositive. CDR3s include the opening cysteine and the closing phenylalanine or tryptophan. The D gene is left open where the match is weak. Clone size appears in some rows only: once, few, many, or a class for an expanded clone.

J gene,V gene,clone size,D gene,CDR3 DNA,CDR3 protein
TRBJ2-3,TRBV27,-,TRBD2,TGTGCCAGCAGTTTCGGAGGACTAGCGGGAGCATCCGATACGCAGTATTTT,CASSFGGLAGASDTQYF
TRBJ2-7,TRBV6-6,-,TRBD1,TGTGCCAGCAGTAACCGGGACAGGGGGGAATACGAGCAGTACTTC,CASSNRDRGEYEQYF
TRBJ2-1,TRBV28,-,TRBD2,TGTGCCAGCACCTCAGCGGGGGCGTACAATGAGCAGTTCTTC,CASTSAGAYNEQFF
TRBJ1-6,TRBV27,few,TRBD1,TGTGCCAGCAGTCCCCCGGGACAGGGGCTCTCCTATAATTCACCCCTCCACTTT,CASSPPGQGLSYNSPLHF
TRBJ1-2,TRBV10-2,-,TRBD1,TGCGCCAGCAGTGACCTAGGACAGGGGGGCTACACCTTC,CASSDLGQGGYTF
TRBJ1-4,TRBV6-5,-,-,TGTGCCAGCAGTTTACAGCCGGGAGGGGAAAAACTGTTTTTT,CASSLQPGGEKLFF
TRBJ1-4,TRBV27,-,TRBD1,TGTGCCAGCAGTTACCAGGGGGCAGGTGAAAAACTGTTTTTT,CASSYQGAGEKLFF
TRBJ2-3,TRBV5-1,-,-,TGCGCCAGCAGCTCCCAACAGGGTCGGATAGATACGCAGTATTTT,CASSSQQGRIDTQYF
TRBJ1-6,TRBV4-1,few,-,TGCGCCAGCAGCCAAGGCCCCACAGAAGGTAGATCACCCCTCCACTTT,CASSQGPTEGRSPLHF
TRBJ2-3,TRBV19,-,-,TGTGCCAGTAGTAGCGGGACGACAGATACGCAGTATTTT,CASSSGTTDTQYF
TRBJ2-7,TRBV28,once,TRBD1,TGTGCCAGCAGCCCGACAGGGACCTCCTACGAGCAGTACTTC,CASSPTGTSYEQYF
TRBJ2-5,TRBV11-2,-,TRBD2,TGTGCCAGCAGACCACTAGCGCGGGAGACCCAGTACTTC,CASRPLARETQYF
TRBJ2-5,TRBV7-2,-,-,TGTGCCAGCAGCTTGGGTTCGGGAACCACAGAGACCCAGTACTTC,CASSLGSGTTETQYF
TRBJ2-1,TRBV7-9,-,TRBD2,TGTTCCAGCAGCCAAGGGACTAGCGGGGGGAAGTTGGAGCAGTTCTTC,CSSSQGTSGGKLEQFF
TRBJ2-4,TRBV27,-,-,TGTGCCAGCAGTTCAGACTGGGCCAAAAACATTCAGTACTTC,CASSSDWAKNIQYF
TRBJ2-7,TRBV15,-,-,TGTGCCACCAGCAAACAGATCGACTCCTACGAGCAGTACTTC,CATSKQIDSYEQYF
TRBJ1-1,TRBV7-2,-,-,TGTGCCAGCAGTTACAGGGTAGTCACTGAAGCTTTCTTT,CASSYRVVTEAFF
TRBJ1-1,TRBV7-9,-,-,TGTGCCAGCAGCGCTCGGACTGAAGCTTTCTTT,CASSARTEAFF
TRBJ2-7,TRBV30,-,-,TGTGCCTGGAAAGGGGTGGGCGAGCAGTACTTC,CAWKGVGEQYF
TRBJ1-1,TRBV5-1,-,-,TGCGCCAGCAGCTTGGTGGAGGGGCAGAACACTGAAGCTTTCTTT,CASSLVEGQNTEAFF
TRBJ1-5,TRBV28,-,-,TGTGCCAGCACCTCGTGGGGGGACGGCAATCAGCCCCAGCATTTT,CASTSWGDGNQPQHF
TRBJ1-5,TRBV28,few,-,TGTGCCAGCAGTCTTCAACAAGGACTCAATCAGCCCCAGCATTTT,CASSLQQGLNQPQHF
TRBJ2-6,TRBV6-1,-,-,TGTGCCAGCGGACAGATCTCTGGGGCCAACGTCCTGACTTTC,CASGQISGANVLTF
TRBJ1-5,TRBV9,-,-,TGTGCCAGCACCCCGGGGAGGGTGCGCAATCAGCCCCAGCATTTT,CASTPGRVRNQPQHF
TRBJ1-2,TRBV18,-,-,TGTGCCAGCTCACCACCATATCCCGCGGTAGCCTATGGCTACACCTTC,CASSPPYPAVAYGYTF
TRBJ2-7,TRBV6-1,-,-,TGTGCCAGCGAAGGCGGAGTCGCCTACGAGCAGTACTTC,CASEGGVAYEQYF
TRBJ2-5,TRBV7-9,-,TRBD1,TGTGCCAGCAGCCGTGTGGGGACAGCCCAAGAGACCCAGTACTTC,CASSRVGTAQETQYF
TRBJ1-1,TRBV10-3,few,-,TGTGCCATCAGTGAGTCGATAGGGAGGACTGAAGCTTTCTTT,CAISESIGRTEAFF
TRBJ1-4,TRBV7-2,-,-,TGTGCCAGCAGCTTCGGACACGGTGGGGAAAAACTGTTTTTT,CASSFGHGGEKLFF
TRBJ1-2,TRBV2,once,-,TGTGCCAGCAGTGATTCACCCTGGCGGGGTGGCTACACCTTC,CASSDSPWRGGYTF
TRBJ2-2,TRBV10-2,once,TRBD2,TGCGCCAGCAGAGGGGCTAGCGGGAGGTCCGGGGAGCTGTTTTTT,CASRGASGRSGELFF
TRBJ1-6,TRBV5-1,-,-,TGCGCCAGCAGCTTGGCTGGGGCAGAGAATTCACCCCTCCACTTT,CASSLAGAENSPLHF
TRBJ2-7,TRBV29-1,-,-,TGCAGCGTTGGGGCATCACACTCATCCTACGAGCAGTACTTC,CSVGASHSSYEQYF
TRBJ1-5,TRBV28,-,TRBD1,TGTGCCAGCACTCTGACAGGGGGTACCCTCTTTGACGGTCAGCCCCAGCATTTT,CASTLTGGTLFDGQPQHF
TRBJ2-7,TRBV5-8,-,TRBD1,TGTGCCAGTGACAGGGCCTACGAGCAGTACTTC,CASDRAYEQYF
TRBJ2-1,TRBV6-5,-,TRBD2,TGTGCCAGCAGCCATCGGGGGGGCGGCTACAATGAGCAGTTCTTC,CASSHRGGGYNEQFF
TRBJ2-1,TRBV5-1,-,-,TGCGCCAGCAGAGAAGGGGGGGCCAGCTCCTACAATGAGCAGTTCTTC,CASREGGASSYNEQFF